The T cell receptor (beta chain) under discussion was sequenced for a study of blood T cell repertoires in COVID-19. Study background: The analysed material was cDNA or gDNA that came from T cells, B-cell-depleted T cells, or PBMCs.

J was trimmed by 7 bases and V by 3 bases; bases with no gene match: 5. The CDR3 runs to 15 residues. From germline, CDR1 is LNHDA and CDR2 SQIVND (reference sequence). Sequencing used immunoSEQ multiplex PCR; TCRdb keeps in-frame clones, though not all of them. The top ten clones hold more than 0.9% of a sample with 300,000 to 400,000 clones, approximately 84% of them seen once. The chain carries TRBV19 and TRBJ1-6; 8 bases align to TRBD1. This clonotype was obtained from a woman aged 25 to 45 who had recovered from COVID-19. The specimen sequenced was PBMCs or T cells enriched from blood (not recorded which). The CDR3 loop is CASSIGQGRNSPLHF. As DNA, the CDR3 is TGTGCCAGTAGTATCGGACAGGGAAGGAATTCACCCCTCCACTTT.